This T cell receptor (beta chain) was sequenced for a study of shared clonotypes between healthy human individuals. General study points: Clonotypes shared by all four donors outscored non-shared clonotypes in generation probability.

Notes on this clone: No antigen is known for it.

CDR1 is SGHRS and CDR2 is YFSETQ in the germline V gene. This CDR3 is 17 amino acids long. V lost 5 bases to trimming and J lost 7 bases; unmatched junction nucleotides: 14. A deep-level run was used for the assay. This table comes from immunoSEQ multiplex PCR, and its TCRdb copy is limited to in-frame clones, with some not included. This table holds around 550,000 clones, 90% to 97% found once. The sequence was collected from a woman aged 25 to 39 in good health. The sample taken for sequencing was naive CD4+ T cells sorted from blood. Stated subset: CD45RA+ positively selected. This chain joins TRBV5-1 and TRBJ2-1; 11 bases align to TRBD2. DNA for the CDR3: TGCGCCAGCAGTTACTCTCGGACTAGCGGGCCGATAAATGAGCAGTTCTTC. Translating gives CASSYSRTSGPINEQFF.